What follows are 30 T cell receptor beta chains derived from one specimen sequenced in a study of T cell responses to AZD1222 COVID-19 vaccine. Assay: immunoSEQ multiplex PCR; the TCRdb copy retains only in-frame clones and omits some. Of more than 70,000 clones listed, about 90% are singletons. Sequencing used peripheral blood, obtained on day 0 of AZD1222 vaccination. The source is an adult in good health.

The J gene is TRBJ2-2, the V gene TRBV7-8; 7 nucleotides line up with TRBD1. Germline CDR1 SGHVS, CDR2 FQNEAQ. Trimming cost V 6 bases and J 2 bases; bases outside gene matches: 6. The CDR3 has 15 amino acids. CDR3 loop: CASRQTGRNTGELFF. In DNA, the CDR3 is TGTGCCAGCAGGCAGACAGGGAGAAACACCGGGGAGCTGTTTTTT.

The CDR3 nucleotides read TGCGCCAGCAGCTTTCTTGGCACGAGAGAGGGTTTCTTT. Translation gives CASSFLGTREGFF. The chain links TRBV5-1 to TRBJ1-1, with no clear D. CDR3 size: 13 residues. CDR1 and CDR2 from the germline V gene are SGHRS and YFSETQ. Deletions cut 2 bases from V and 13 bases from J, with 18 bases between.

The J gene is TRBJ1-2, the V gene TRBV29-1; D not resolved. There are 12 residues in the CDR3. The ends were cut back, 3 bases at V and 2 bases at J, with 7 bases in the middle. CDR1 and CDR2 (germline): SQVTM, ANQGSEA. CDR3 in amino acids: CSVDERNYGYTF. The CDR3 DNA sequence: TGCAGCGTTGATGAGAGGAACTATGGCTACACCTTC.

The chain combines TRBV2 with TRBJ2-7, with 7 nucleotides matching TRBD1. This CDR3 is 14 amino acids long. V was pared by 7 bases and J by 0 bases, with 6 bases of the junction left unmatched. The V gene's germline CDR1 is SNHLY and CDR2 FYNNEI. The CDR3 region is CASNLQGSSYEQYF. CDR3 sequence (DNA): TGTGCCAGCAATTTACAGGGGAGCTCCTACGAGCAGTACTTC.

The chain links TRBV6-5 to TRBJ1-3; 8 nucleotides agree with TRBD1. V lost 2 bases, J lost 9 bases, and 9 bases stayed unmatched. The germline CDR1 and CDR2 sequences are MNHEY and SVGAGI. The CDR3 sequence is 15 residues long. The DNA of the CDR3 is TGTGCCAGCAGTTACGCCGGGACAGGTCTAGGCACCATATATTTT. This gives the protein CASSYAGTGLGTIYF.

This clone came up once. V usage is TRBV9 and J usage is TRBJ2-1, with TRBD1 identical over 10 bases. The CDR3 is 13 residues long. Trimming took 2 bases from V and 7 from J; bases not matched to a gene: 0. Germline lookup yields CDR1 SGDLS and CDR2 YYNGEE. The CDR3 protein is CASSVGQGNEQFF. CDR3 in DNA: TGTGCCAGCAGCGTGGGACAGGGGAATGAGCAGTTCTTC.

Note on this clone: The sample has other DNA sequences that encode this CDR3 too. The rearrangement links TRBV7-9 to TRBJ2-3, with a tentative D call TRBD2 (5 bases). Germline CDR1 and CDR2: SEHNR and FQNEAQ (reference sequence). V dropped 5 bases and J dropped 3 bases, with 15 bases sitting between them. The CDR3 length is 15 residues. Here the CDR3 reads CASSLGLAGTDTQYF. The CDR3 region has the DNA TGTGCCAGCAGCCTAGGACTCGCAGGAACAGATACGCAGTATTTT.

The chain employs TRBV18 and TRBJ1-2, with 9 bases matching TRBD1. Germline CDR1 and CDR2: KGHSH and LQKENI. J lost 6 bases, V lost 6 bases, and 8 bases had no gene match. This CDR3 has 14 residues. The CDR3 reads CASSLGTGRNGYTF. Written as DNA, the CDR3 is TGTGCCAGCTCCCTTGGGACAGGGAGAAATGGCTACACCTTC. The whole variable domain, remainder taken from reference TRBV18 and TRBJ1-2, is NAGVMQNPRHLVRRRGQEARLRCSPMKGHSHVYWYRQLPEEGLKFMVYLQKENIIDESGMPKERFSAEFPKEGPSILRIQQVVRGDSAAYFCASSLGTGRNGYTFGSGTRLTVV.

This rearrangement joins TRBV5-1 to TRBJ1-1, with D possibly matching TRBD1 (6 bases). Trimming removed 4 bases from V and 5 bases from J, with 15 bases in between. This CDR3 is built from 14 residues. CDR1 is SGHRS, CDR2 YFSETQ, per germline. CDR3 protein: CASSVQGLGTEAFF. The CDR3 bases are TGCGCCAGCAGCGTGCAGGGGCTGGGAACTGAAGCTTTCTTT.

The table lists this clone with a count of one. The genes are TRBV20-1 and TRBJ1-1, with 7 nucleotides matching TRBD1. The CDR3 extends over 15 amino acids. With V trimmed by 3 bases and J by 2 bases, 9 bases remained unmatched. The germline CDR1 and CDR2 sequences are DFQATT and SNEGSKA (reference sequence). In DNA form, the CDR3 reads TGCAGTGCTAGTACAGGGGCCACCTTCAACACTGAAGCTTTCTTT. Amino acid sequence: CSASTGATFNTEAFF.

The CDR3 sequence: CASRGEGRVGELFF. In DNA form, the CDR3 reads TGTGCCTCCCGGGGGGAGGGCCGCGTCGGGGAGCTGTTTTTT. The chain has TRBV6-4 and TRBJ2-2; 7 bases are shared with TRBD2. After removal of 11 bases from V and 7 bases from J, the junction contained 13 bases not matched to a gene. CDR1 and CDR2 (germline): MRHNA, SNTAGT. The CDR3 length is 14 residues.

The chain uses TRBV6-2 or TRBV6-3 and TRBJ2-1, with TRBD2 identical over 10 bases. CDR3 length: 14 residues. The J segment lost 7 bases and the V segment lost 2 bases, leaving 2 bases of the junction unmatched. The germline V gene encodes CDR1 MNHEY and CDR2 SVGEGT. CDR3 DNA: TGTGCCAGCAGTTACGTTAGCGGGAGGAATGAGCAGTTCTTC. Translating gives CASSYVSGRNEQFF.

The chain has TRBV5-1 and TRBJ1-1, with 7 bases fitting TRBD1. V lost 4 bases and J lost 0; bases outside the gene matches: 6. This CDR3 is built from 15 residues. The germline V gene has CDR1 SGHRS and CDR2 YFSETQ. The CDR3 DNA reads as TGCGCCAGCAGCGGCCGACAGGGAGTGAACACTGAAGCTTTCTTT. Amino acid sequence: CASSGRQGVNTEAFF.

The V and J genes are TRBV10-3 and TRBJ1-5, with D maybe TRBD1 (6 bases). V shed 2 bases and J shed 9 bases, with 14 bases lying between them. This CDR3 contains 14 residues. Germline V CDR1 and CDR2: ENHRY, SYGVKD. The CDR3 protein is CAISEVEGGRPQHF. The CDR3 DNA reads TGTGCCATCAGTGAGGTCGAGGGGGGGAGGCCCCAGCATTTT.

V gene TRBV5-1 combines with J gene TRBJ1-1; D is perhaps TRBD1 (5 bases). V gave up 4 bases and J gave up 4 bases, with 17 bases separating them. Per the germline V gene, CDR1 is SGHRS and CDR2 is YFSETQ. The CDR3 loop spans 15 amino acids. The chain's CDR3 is CASSISPGGVTEAFF. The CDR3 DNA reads TGCGCCAGCAGCATCTCCCCTGGGGGGGTCACTGAAGCTTTCTTT.

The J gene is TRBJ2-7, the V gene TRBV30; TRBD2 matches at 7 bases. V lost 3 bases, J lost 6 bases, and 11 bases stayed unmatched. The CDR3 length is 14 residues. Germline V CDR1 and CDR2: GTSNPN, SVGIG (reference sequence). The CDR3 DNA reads TGTGCCTGGAGCCCGGGACTAAGAGGGCGCGAGCAGTACTTC. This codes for CAWSPGLRGREQYF. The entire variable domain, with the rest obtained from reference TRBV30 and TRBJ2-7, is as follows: SQTIHQWPATLVQPVGSPLSLECTVEGTSNPNLYWYRQAAGRGLQLLFYSVGIGQISSEVPQNLSASRPQDRQFILSSKKLLLSDSGFYLCAWSPGLRGREQYFGPGTRLTVT.

In DNA form, the CDR3 reads TGTGCCACCACCAGGGCACGACAGGGGGATCAGCCCCAGCATTTT. Amino acid sequence: CATTRARQGDQPQHF. V is TRBV6-5 and J is TRBJ1-5; TRBD1 aligns across 9 bases. The ends lost 10 bases at V and 5 bases at J; junction bases unmatched: 12. The CDR3 length is 15 residues. CDR1 MNHEY and CDR2 SVGAGI come from the germline V gene.

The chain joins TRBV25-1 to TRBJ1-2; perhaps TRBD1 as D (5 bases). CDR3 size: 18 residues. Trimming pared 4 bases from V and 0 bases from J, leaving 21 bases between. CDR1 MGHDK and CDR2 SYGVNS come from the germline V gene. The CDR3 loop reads CASSALDKFKETNYGYTF. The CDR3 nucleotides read TGTGCCAGCAGTGCCCTGGACAAATTCAAAGAAACTAACTATGGCTACACCTTC.

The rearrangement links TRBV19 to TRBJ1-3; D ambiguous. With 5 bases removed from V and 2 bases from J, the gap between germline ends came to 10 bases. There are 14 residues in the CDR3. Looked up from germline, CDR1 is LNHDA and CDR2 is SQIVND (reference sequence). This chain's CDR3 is CASSDWQTGNTIYF. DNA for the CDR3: TGTGCCAGTAGTGACTGGCAGACTGGAAACACCATATATTTT.

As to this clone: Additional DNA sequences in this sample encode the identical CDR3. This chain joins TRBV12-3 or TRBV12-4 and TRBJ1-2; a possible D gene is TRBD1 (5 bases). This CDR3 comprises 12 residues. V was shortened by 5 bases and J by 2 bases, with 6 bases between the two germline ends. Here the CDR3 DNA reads TGTGCCAGCAGTCAGGGCAACTATGGCTACACCTTC. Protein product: CASSQGNYGYTF.

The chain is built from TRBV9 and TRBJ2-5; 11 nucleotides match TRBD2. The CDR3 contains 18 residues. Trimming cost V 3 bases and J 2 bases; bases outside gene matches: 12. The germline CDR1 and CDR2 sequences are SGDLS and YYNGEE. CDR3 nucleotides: TGTGCCAGCAGCGCCGGGACTAGCGGTCGTCTTGGGCAAGAGACCCAGTACTTC. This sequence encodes CASSAGTSGRLGQETQYF.

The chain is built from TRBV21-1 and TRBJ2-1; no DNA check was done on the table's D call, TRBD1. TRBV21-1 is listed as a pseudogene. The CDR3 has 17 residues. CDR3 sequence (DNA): TGTGCCAGCAGCAAACATAAAGTGACGACAGGGGGCAATGAGCAGTTCTTC. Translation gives CASSKHKVTTGGNEQFF.

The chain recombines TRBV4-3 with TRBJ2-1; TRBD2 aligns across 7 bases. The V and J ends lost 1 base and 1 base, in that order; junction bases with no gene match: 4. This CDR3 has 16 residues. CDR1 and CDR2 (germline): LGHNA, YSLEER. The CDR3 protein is CASSQAWGGSYNEQFF. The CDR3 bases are TGCGCCAGCAGCCAAGCTTGGGGGGGTTCCTACAATGAGCAGTTCTTC.

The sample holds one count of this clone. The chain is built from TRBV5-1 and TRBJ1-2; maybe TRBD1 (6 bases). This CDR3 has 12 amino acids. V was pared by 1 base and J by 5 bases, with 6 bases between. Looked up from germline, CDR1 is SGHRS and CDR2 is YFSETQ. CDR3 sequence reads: CASSLQGYGYTF. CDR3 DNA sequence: TGCGCCAGCAGCTTGCAGGGGTATGGCTACACCTTC.

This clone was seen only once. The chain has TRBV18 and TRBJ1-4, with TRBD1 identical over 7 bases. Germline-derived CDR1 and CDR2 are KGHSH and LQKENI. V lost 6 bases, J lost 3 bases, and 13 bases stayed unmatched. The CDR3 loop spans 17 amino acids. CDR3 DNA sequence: TGTGCCAGCTCGGTTGGACAGGTCGGGACGCCTAATGAAAAACTGTTTTTT. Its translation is CASSVGQVGTPNEKLFF.

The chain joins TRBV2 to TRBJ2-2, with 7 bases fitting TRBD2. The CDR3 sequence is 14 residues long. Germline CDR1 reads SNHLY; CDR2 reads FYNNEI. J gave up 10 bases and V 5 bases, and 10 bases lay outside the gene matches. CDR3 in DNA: TGTGCCAGCAGTATCCGACTAGCCGTAGCGGAGCTGTTTTTT. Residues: CASSIRLAVAELFF.

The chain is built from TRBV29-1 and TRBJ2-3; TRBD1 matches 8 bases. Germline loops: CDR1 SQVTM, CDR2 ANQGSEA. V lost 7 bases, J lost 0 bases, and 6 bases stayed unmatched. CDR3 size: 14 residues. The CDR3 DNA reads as TGCAGCGACCGAGGACAGGGTAGCACAGATACGCAGTATTTT. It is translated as CSDRGQGSTDTQYF.

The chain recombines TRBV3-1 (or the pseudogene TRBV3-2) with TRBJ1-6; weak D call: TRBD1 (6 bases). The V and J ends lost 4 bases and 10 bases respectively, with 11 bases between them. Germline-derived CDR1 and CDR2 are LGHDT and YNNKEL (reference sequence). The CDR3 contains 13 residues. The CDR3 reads CASSLRGSSPLHF. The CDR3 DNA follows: TGTGCCAGCAGCCTCAGGGGCAGCTCACCCCTCCACTTT.

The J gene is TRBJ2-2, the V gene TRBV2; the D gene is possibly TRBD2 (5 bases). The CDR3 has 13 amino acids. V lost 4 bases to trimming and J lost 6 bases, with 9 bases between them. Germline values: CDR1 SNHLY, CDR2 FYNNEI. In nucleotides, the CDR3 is TGTGCCAGCAGTGGGCTAGCCCCCGGGGAGCTGTTTTTT. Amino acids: CASSGLAPGELFF.

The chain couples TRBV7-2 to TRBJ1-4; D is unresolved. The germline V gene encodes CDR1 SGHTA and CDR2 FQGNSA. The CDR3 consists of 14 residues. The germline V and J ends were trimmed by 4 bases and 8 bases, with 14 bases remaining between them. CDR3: CASSSAGIGEKLFF. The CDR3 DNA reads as TGTGCCAGCAGCTCTGCGGGGATAGGCGAAAAACTGTTTTTT.